The clone carrying this T cell receptor beta chain was recorded only once. The sample originates from a study of blood T cell repertoires in COVID-19. Study-wide background: The United States, Italy and Spain were the sources of the acute and convalescent COVID-19 samples.

Looked up from germline, CDR1 is SGHNT and CDR2 is YENEEA. The CDR3 spans 16 residues. The J segment lost 0 bases and the V segment lost 4 bases, leaving 2 bases of the junction unmatched. In the study's own analysis: Amplification from reference gene primers served as the basis for estimated nucleated cell counts. Libraries were prepared by immunoSEQ multiplex PCR; TCRdb keeps only in-frame clonotypes and omits some of them. That table gives V, J and clone size, and the DNA gave D and trimming. The profile shows 180,000 or so clones, more than 70% of them singletons. This receptor was obtained from a woman aged 25 to 39 with acute or convalescent COVID-19. V gene TRBV11-3 combines with J gene TRBJ2-2; 10 nucleotides match TRBD2. Sequenced sample: peripheral blood. The chain's CDR3 is CASSSGLAANTGELFF. The DNA of the CDR3 is TGTGCCAGCAGCTCCGGACTAGCGGCGAACACCGGGGAGCTGTTTTTT. Looking up the rest from reference TRBV11-3 and TRBJ2-2 gives the full variable domain: EAGVVQSPRYKIIEKKQPVAFWCNPISGHNTLYWYLQNLGQGPELLIRYENEEAVDDSQLPKDRFSAERLKGVDSTLKIQPAELGDSAVYLCASSSGLAANTGELFFGEGSRLTVL.